This T cell receptor (beta chain) originates from a study of blood T cells in healthy people across ages. Findings and limits, study-wide: There was a strong correlation between TCR beta diversity and naive T cell percentage. With age, beta diversity per million T cells declined roughly linearly, significantly by 40 to 50.

Collection of 7.5 to 10 milliliters of peripheral blood was performed for each donor. No fewer than 7 million PBMCs went into each sample. This clonotype was found many times. The target antigen is unknown. The CDR3 is made up of 14 amino acids. CDR1 and CDR2 (germline): LGHDT, YNNKEL (reference sequence). V lost 1 base, J lost 6 bases, and 6 bases stayed unmatched. Using a J-beta primer mix together with a sample-barcoded 5' primer, a second PCR was run for 7 to 11 cycles. TCRdb itself ran the 5' RACE reads through MiXCR, one entry per CDR3 protein. The table records approximately 1.5 million distinct CDR3 sequences, about 31% of them present only once.

This TCR came from a woman aged 25 to 39 in good health. The V and J genes are TRBV3-1 and TRBJ2-7; TRBD2 aligns across 7 bases. Sequencing was carried out using blood. The CDR3 bases are TGTGCCAGCAGCCAAGTTCGGACTAGTCCCGAGCAGTACTTC. Translation: CASSQVRTSPEQYF.